The 28 T cell receptor beta chains given below trace back to one sample, sequenced in a study of graft-versus-host responses after intestinal transplantation. No cognate antigen is known for these TCRs. TCRdb keeps only in-frame clones here, not all; method: immunoSEQ multiplex PCR. The sample yields about 71,000 clones, 94% seen once. The sample consisted of unstimulated CD8+ T cells sorted from spleen or lymph node cells, taken before intestinal transplant. The receptor set was obtained from a human donor who received an intestinal transplant.

V usage is TRBV28 and J usage is TRBJ2-7, with a weak D call TRBD2 (6 bases). This CDR3 contains 21 residues. Trimming removed 5 bases at V and 2 bases at J, with 34 bases between. The germline gives CDR1 MDHEN, CDR2 SYDVKM. This chain's CDR3 is CASSPRRSRPGLLTITYEQYF. The CDR3 DNA reads as TGTGCCAGCAGTCCTCGAAGGAGTAGGCCGGGACTTCTTACTATTACCTACGAGCAGTACTTC. Filled out from reference TRBV28 and TRBJ2-7, the complete variable domain reads DVKVTQSSRYLVKRTGEKVFLECVQDMDHENMFWYRQDPGLGLRLIYFSYDVKMKEKGDIPEGYSVSREKKERFSLILESASTNQTSMYLCASSPRRSRPGLLTITYEQYFGPGTRLTVT.

This sequence joins TRBV29-1 and TRBJ2-7; D not resolved. Germline lookup yields CDR1 SQVTM and CDR2 ANQGSEA. The CDR3 spans 13 residues. V was shortened by 2 bases and J by 1 base, with 9 bases between the two germline ends. The CDR3 DNA is TGCAGCGTTGAATCCGGCGAATCCTACGAGCAGTACTTC. Protein: CSVESGESYEQYF.

This clone was counted a single time. This chain links TRBV6-6 with TRBJ1-1, with no clear D. Germline V lookup: CDR1 MNHNY, CDR2 SVGAGI (reference sequence). V was trimmed by 0 bases and J by 7 bases, leaving 6 bases between them. The CDR3 extends over 12 amino acids. CDR3 loop: CASSYSTDEAFF. The CDR3 DNA reads as TGTGCCAGCAGTTACTCGACGGATGAAGCTTTCTTT.

The V gene is TRBV27, the J gene TRBJ2-1; 12 bases align to TRBD2. In germline, CDR1 is MNHEY, CDR2 SMNVEV (reference sequence). The CDR3 loop spans 15 amino acids. Trimming at V came to 5 bases and at J to 10 bases, leaving 9 bases not matched to a gene. CDR3: CASSQWLAGGYEQFF. CDR3 sequence (DNA): TGTGCCAGCAGTCAATGGCTAGCGGGAGGGTACGAGCAGTTCTTC.

The chain uses TRBV19 and TRBJ2-7; D unclear. Germline-derived CDR1 and CDR2 are LNHDA and SQIVND (reference sequence). The CDR3 loop spans 14 amino acids. V lost 6 bases and J lost 3, with 15 bases in between. This CDR3 is CASSSSAGVYEQYF. The CDR3 coding sequence is TGTGCCAGTAGCTCCTCGGCCGGAGTCTACGAGCAGTACTTC.

V gene TRBV19 combines with J gene TRBJ2-7, with D hard to call. The ends were cut back, 0 bases at V and 6 bases at J, with 9 bases in the middle. CDR1 and CDR2 (germline): LNHDA, SQIVND (reference sequence). The CDR3 has 13 residues. CDR3 nucleotide sequence: TGTGCCAGTAGTATAGACAGAGAGGTCGAGCAGTACTTC. Its protein is CASSIDREVEQYF. Using reference TRBV19 and TRBJ2-7 for the parts outside the CDR3, the full variable domain is DGGITQSPKYLFRKEGQNVTLSCEQNLNHDAMYWYRQDPGQGLRLIYYSQIVNDFQKGDIAEGYSVSREKKESFPLTVTSAQKNPTAFYLCASSIDREVEQYFGPGTRLTVT.

This sequence joins TRBV15 and TRBJ2-3; tentatively, D is TRBD1 or TRBD2 (5 bases each). The CDR3 runs to 15 residues. Looked up from germline, CDR1 is LNHNV and CDR2 is YYDKDF (reference sequence). V was cut by 5 bases and J by 6 bases, with 18 bases left in between. The CDR3 protein is CATSWGLGRVDTQYF. The CDR3, as DNA: TGTGCCACCAGCTGGGGGTTGGGGCGCGTGGATACGCAGTATTTT.

The genes are TRBV19 and TRBJ2-1; TRBD2 agrees at 7 bases. This CDR3 comprises 16 residues. Trimming at V came to 1 base and at J to 5 bases, leaving 8 bases not matched to a gene. Germline CDR1 LNHDA, CDR2 SQIVND (reference sequence). The chain's CDR3 is CASSIVGAGLNNEQFF. CDR3 DNA: TGTGCCAGTAGTATAGTAGGAGCGGGACTCAACAATGAGCAGTTCTTC.

The chain has TRBV4-2 and TRBJ2-1; D unclear. This CDR3 spans 13 amino acids. Trimming pared 4 bases from V and 15 bases from J, leaving 19 bases between. Germline CDR1 reads LGHNA; CDR2 reads YNFKEQ. The DNA for the CDR3 is TGTGCCAGCAGCCCTCCGAGCCGGACCAGACGGTTCTTC. It codes for CASSPPSRTRRFF.

V gene TRBV4-1 combines with J gene TRBJ2-7; 8 nucleotides align to TRBD2. This CDR3 has 15 amino acids. Germline V gene sequence: CDR1 MGHRA, CDR2 YSYEKL. The V gene end was trimmed by 0 bases and the J gene end by 6 bases; junction bases not matched to a gene: 7. The CDR3 spells CASSQEGQRELEQYF. Here the CDR3 DNA reads TGCGCCAGCAGCCAAGAGGGCCAGCGGGAGCTCGAGCAGTACTTC.

This chain connects TRBV10-3 to TRBJ2-1; TRBD1 matches 7 bases. CDR1 and CDR2 (germline): ENHRY, SYGVKD. The V and J ends lost 1 base and 9 bases, in that order; junction bases with no gene match: 9. The CDR3 sequence is 15 residues long. Written as DNA, the CDR3 is TGTGCCATCAGTGAGTTTATGAGGGGGCTGAGTGAGCAGTTCTTC. Its protein product is CAISEFMRGLSEQFF.

V gene TRBV5-8 combines with J gene TRBJ2-3; either TRBD1 or TRBD2 may fit D (5 bases each). Between the trimmed V and J ends, which lost 4 bases and 0 bases, there was a span of 12 bases. Germline V gives CDR1 SGHTS, CDR2 YDEGEE. This CDR3 has 15 residues. The CDR3 loop reads CASSRGWGSTDTQYF. The CDR3 bases are TGTGCCAGCAGCCGGGGCTGGGGTAGCACAGATACGCAGTATTTT.

V usage is TRBV7-9 and J usage is TRBJ1-1, with a weak D call TRBD1 (5 bases). The CDR3 consists of 15 residues. Germline V gives CDR1 SEHNR, CDR2 FQNEAQ (reference sequence). Trimming left V 3 bases short and J 1 base short, with 12 bases between. CDR3 in amino acids: CASSFSGTGNTEAFF. For the CDR3, the DNA is TGTGCCAGCAGCTTTTCCGGGACGGGGAACACTGAAGCTTTCTTT. The variable domain in full, completed from reference TRBV7-9 and TRBJ1-1, reads DTGVSQNPRHKITKRGQNVTFRCDPISEHNRLYWYRQTLGQGPEFLTYFQNEAQLEKSRLLSDRFSAERPKGSFSTLEIQRTEQGDSAMYLCASSFSGTGNTEAFFGQGTRLTVV.

The chain recombines TRBV6-5 with TRBJ1-1; 8 bases align to TRBD1. After removal of 7 bases from V and 0 bases from J, the junction contained 1 base not matched to a gene. The CDR3 runs to 13 residues. Germline lookup yields CDR1 MNHEY and CDR2 SVGAGI. DNA for the CDR3: TGTGCCAGCAAGACAGGGGTGAACACTGAAGCTTTCTTT. It yields the protein CASKTGVNTEAFF.

The chain recombines TRBV4-1 with TRBJ2-1, with 9 positions matching TRBD2. The CDR3 consists of 20 residues. Germline trimming cut 1 base from V and 2 bases from J; bases unmatched to any gene: 15. Germline assignment: CDR1 MGHRA and CDR2 YSYEKL. In nucleotides, the CDR3 is TGCGCCAGCAGCCAAGTGTTTTCGGGTAGCGGGAGCACCCCCTACAATGAGCAGTTCTTC. Translated, it gives CASSQVFSGSGSTPYNEQFF.

V gene TRBV9 combines with J gene TRBJ1-1; D gene unclear. V was cut by 4 bases and J by 3 bases, with 13 bases left in between. The CDR3 spans 14 residues. The V gene's germline CDR1 is SGDLS and CDR2 YYNGEE. CDR3 protein: CASSTLTADTEAFF. The CDR3 region has the DNA TGTGCCAGCAGCACTCTTACAGCCGACACTGAAGCTTTCTTT.

This clone has a single count. The CDR3 region has the DNA TGTGCCATCTCGGACACCTGGGGCTACGAGCAGTACTTC. This codes for CAISDTWGYEQYF. The gene calls are TRBV10-3 and TRBJ2-7, with D possibly TRBD1 on 5 matching bases. The CDR3 loop spans 13 amino acids. Trimming cost V 8 bases and J 3 bases, with 14 bases left between them. Per the germline V gene, CDR1 is ENHRY and CDR2 is SYGVKD.

The chain links TRBV21-1 to TRBJ2-7; the table names TRBD2, a call not compared with the DNA. TRBV21-1 constitutes a pseudogene. The CDR3 is 15 amino acids. In DNA, the CDR3 is TGTGCCAGCAGCCCGCGGGCGGTTGGGATCTACGAGCAGTACTTC. This encodes CASSPRAVGIYEQYF.

V gene TRBV6-5 combines with J gene TRBJ2-7; the D gene is possibly TRBD2 (6 bases). V gave up 8 bases and J gave up 2 bases, with 19 bases separating them. The CDR3 consists of 15 residues. The germline V gene encodes CDR1 MNHEY and CDR2 SVGAGI. The CDR3 nucleotides read TGTGCCAGCCTATTAGGGGCTAGCGTTCCCTACGAGCAGTACTTC. This codes for CASLLGASVPYEQYF.

The J gene is TRBJ2-5, the V gene TRBV5-1; D unclear. V lost 4 bases to trimming and J lost 4 bases, with 11 bases between them. Looked up from germline, CDR1 is SGHRS and CDR2 is YFSETQ. CDR3 length: 13 residues. CDR3 in amino acids: CASSLWPRETQYF. The CDR3 DNA is TGCGCCAGCAGCCTCTGGCCACGAGAGACCCAGTACTTC.

The table lists this clone with a count of one. The chain couples TRBV18 to TRBJ1-5; D call uncertain. The V end was cut by 2 bases, the J end by 0 bases, with 11 bases between. In germline, CDR1 is KGHSH, CDR2 LQKENI. The CDR3 runs to 16 residues. In DNA form, the CDR3 reads TGTGCCAGCTCACCAGTACCAGGCCATAGCAATCAGCCCCAGCATTTT. This gives the protein CASSPVPGHSNQPQHF.

The chain has TRBV18 and TRBJ2-1; 11 nucleotides align to TRBD2. The junction had 13 bases not matched to a gene; V was cut back by 0 bases and J by 0 bases. The CDR3 runs 21 residues. Germline-derived CDR1 and CDR2 are KGHSH and LQKENI. This CDR3 is CASSPPESGTSGKSSYNEQFF. CDR3 in DNA: TGTGCCAGCTCACCACCAGAATCCGGGACTAGCGGCAAGAGCTCCTACAATGAGCAGTTCTTC.

This chain uses TRBV5-1 with TRBJ2-1, with 15 bases identical to TRBD2. V was clipped by 6 bases and J by 9 bases; unmatched bases: 7. This CDR3 region has 15 residues. Germline values: CDR1 SGHRS, CDR2 YFSETQ. The CDR3 DNA follows: TGCGCCAGCAAGAGGACTAGCGGGAGGGCCAGTGAGCAGTTCTTC. This gives the protein CASKRTSGRASEQFF.

The chain couples TRBV5-4 to TRBJ1-1; no reliable D call. Trimming removed 0 bases at V and 2 bases at J, with 11 bases between. The germline gives CDR1 SGHNT, CDR2 YYREEE (reference sequence). The CDR3 loop spans 15 amino acids. Here the CDR3 reads CASSLVKGGNTEAFF. The CDR3, as DNA: TGTGCCAGCAGCTTGGTTAAAGGCGGAAACACTGAAGCTTTCTTT.

This clone was observed once. The V gene is TRBV4-1, the J gene TRBJ2-5; D is possibly TRBD1 or TRBD2 (6 bases each). Germline CDR1 reads MGHRA; CDR2 reads YSYEKL. This CDR3 contains 16 residues. The ends were cut back, 1 base at V and 5 bases at J, with 17 bases in the middle. CDR3 sequence (DNA): TGCGCCAGCAGCCAAGCCGGGAGTGGAGGGGGGGAGACCCAGTACTTC. As protein: CASSQAGSGGGETQYF.

This chain joins TRBV11-2 and TRBJ2-5; possibly TRBD2 for D (5 bases). Per the germline V gene, CDR1 is SGHAT and CDR2 is FQNNGV. The CDR3 extends over 12 amino acids. The V end lost 2 bases, the J end lost 5 bases, and 6 bases lay between the germline ends. CDR3 sequence: CASSLSGETQYF. CDR3 bases: TGTGCCAGCAGCTTAAGCGGCGAGACCCAGTACTTC.

The chain joins TRBV4-1 to TRBJ1-5; no clear D. V lost 0 bases to trimming and J lost 3 bases, with 12 bases between them. This CDR3 contains 16 residues. Germline CDR1 and CDR2: MGHRA and YSYEKL. In DNA form, the CDR3 reads TGCGCCAGCAGCCAAGAAAAGAACGGGGACAATCAGCCCCAGCATTTT. Protein product: CASSQEKNGDNQPQHF.

This chain connects TRBV6-5 to TRBJ1-2; TRBD1 is a possible D gene (6 bases). Trimming left V 2 bases short and J 8 bases short, with 12 bases between. From germline, CDR1 is MNHEY and CDR2 SVGAGI. The CDR3 extends over 13 amino acids. The CDR3 DNA is TGTGCCAGCAGTTACGGGACGGGGGCCGGCTACACCTTC. Its translation: CASSYGTGAGYTF.